This T cell receptor beta chain originates from a study of blood T cell repertoires in COVID-19. Study overall: The analysed material was cDNA or gDNA that came from T cells, B-cell-depleted T cells, or PBMCs.

Study processing details: Amplification of reference gene primers was used by the study to estimate nucleated cell counts. The protocol was immunoSEQ multiplex PCR, while the TCRdb copy is restricted to in-frame clones and leaves out a portion. D and trimming were read from the DNA, whereas the V and J calls and clone size are those reported in that table. The table includes 120,000 or so clones, over 65% detected once. V dropped 5 bases and J dropped 4; count of bases not matched to a gene: 5. Germline lookup yields CDR1 SEHNR and CDR2 FQNEAQ (reference sequence). CDR3 length: 14 amino acids. The chain has TRBV7-9 and TRBJ2-3; 8 positions match TRBD1. The sequencing input was peripheral blood. The TCR was taken from a woman aged 70-85 years with acute or convalescent COVID-19. The CDR3, as DNA: TGTGCCAGCAGCGCCAGGGGGCAGGCAGATACGCAGTATTTT. It is translated as CASSARGQADTQYF.